The T cell receptor (beta chain) described here comes from a study of graft-versus-host responses after intestinal transplantation. Whole-study results and caveats: High graft-versus-host to host-versus-graft clonal ratios were found in allografts of patients who had graft-donor T cell macrochimerism.

The data were produced by immunoSEQ multiplex PCR, yet TCRdb's version contains in-frame clones alone and is incomplete. The sample shows about 120,000 clones, around nine tenths of them seen only once. Concerning this clone: Its antigen is not known.

The CDR3 is 16 residues long. Trimming took 4 bases from V and 4 from J; bases not matched to a gene: 5. Germline CDR1 reads SNHLY; CDR2 reads FYNNEI. The gene calls are TRBV2 and TRBJ2-1, with TRBD2 identical over 12 bases. The TCR originated in a human donor who received an intestinal transplant. The sequenced sample was unstimulated CD4+ T cells sorted from spleen or lymph node cells, obtained before intestinal transplant. The CDR3 DNA sequence: TGTGCCAGCAGTGCCTTAACTAGCGGGGGGTACAATGAGCAGTTCTTC. Translated, it gives CASSALTSGGYNEQFF.